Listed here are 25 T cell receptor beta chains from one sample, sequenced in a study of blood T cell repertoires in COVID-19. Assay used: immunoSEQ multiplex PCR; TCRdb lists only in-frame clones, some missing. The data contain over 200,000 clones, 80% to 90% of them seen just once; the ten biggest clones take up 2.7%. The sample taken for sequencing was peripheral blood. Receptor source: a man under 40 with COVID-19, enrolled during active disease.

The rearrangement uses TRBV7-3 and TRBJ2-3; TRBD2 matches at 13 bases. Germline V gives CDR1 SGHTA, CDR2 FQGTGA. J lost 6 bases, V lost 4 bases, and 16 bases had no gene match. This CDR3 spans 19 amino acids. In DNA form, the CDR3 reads TGTGCCAGCAGCTCCGGACTAGCGGGAGTACGTCCCCCCACGGATACGCAGTATTTT. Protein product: CASSSGLAGVRPPTDTQYF. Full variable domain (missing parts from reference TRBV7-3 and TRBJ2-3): GAGVSQTPSNKVTEKGKYVELRCDPISGHTALYWYRQSLGQGPEFLIYFQGTGAADDSGLPNDRFFAVRPEGSVSTLKIQRTERGDSAVYLCASSSGLAGVRPPTDTQYFGPGTRLTVL.

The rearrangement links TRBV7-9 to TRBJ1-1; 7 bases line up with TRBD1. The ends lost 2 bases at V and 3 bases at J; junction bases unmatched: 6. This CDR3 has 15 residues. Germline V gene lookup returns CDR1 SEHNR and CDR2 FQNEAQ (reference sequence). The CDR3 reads CASSLRQGMDTEAFF. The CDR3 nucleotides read TGTGCCAGCAGCTTAAGACAGGGCATGGACACTGAAGCTTTCTTT.

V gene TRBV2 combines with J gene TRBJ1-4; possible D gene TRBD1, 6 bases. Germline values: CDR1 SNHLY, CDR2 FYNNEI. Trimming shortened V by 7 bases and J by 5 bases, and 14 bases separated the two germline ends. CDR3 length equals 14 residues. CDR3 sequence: CASKTRGPNEKLFF. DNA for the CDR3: TGTGCCAGCAAAACGCGGGGGCCGAATGAAAAACTGTTTTTT.

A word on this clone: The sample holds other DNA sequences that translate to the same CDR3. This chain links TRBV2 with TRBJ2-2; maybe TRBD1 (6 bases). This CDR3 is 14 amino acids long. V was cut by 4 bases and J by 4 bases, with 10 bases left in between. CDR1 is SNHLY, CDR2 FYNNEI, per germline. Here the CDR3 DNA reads TGTGCCAGCAGTGTGAGAGGGGGCACCGGGGAGCTGTTTTTT. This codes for CASSVRGGTGELFF.

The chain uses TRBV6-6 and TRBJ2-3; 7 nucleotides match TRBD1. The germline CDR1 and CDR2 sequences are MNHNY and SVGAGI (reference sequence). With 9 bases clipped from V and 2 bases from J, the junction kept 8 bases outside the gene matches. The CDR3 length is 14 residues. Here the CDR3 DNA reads TGTGCCAGTTCCAGGGGGATGGCCACAGATACGCAGTATTTT. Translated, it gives CASSRGMATDTQYF.

The CDR3 loop reads CASRPRTGRTNEKLFF. Here the CDR3 DNA reads TGCGCCAGCAGACCAAGGACAGGCAGGACTAATGAAAAACTGTTTTTT. V usage is TRBV4-3 and J usage is TRBJ1-4, with 7 bases identical to TRBD1. Germline V lookup: CDR1 LGHNA, CDR2 YSLEER. This CDR3 is 16 amino acids long. V lost 6 bases, J lost 2 bases, and 9 bases stayed unmatched.

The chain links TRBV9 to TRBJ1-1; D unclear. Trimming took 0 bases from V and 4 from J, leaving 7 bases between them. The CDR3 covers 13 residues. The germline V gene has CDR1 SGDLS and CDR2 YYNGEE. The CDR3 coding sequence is TGTGCCAGCAGCGTAGCGGGGTCCACTGAAGCTTTCTTT. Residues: CASSVAGSTEAFF. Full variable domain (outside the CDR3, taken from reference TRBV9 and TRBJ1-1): DSGVTQTPKHLITATGQRVTLRCSPRSGDLSVYWYQQSLDQGLQFLIQYYNGEERAKGNILERFSAQQFPDLHSELNLSSLELGDSALYFCASSVAGSTEAFFGQGTRLTVV.

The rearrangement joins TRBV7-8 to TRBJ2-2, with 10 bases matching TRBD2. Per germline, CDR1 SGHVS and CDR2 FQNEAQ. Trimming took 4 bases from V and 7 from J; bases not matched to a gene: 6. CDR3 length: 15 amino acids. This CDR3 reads CASSSDGLADGELFF. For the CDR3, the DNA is TGTGCCAGCAGCTCCGATGGACTAGCGGACGGGGAGCTGTTTTTT.

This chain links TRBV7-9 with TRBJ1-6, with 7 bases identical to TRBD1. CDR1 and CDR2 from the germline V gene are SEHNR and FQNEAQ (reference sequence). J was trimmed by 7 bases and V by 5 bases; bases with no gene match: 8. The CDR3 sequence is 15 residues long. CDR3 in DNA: TGTGCCAGCAGCCCAAACAGGGGAAACAATTCACCCCTCCACTTT. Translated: CASSPNRGNNSPLHF.

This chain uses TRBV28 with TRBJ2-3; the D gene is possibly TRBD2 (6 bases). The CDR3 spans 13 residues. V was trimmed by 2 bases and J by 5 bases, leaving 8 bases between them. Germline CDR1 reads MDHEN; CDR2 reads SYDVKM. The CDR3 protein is CASSLDGGDTQYF. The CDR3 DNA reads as TGTGCCAGCAGTTTAGACGGGGGAGATACGCAGTATTTT.

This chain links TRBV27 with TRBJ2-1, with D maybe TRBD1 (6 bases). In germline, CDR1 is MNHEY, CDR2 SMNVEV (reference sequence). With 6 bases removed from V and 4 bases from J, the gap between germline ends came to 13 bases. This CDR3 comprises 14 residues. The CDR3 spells CASRWGRGYNEQFF. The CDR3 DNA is TGTGCCAGCAGGTGGGGGCGAGGGTACAATGAGCAGTTCTTC.

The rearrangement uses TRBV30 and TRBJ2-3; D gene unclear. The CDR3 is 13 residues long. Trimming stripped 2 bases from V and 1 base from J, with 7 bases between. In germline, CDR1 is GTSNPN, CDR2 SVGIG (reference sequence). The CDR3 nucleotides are TGTGCCTGGAGTACACAGCGCACAGATACGCAGTATTTT. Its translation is CAWSTQRTDTQYF.

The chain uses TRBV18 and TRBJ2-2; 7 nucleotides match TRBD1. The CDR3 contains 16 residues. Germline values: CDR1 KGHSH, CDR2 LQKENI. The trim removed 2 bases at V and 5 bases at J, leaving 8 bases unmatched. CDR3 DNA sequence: TGTGCCAGCTCACCATCTGGGGACAGAGGGACCGGGGAGCTGTTTTTT. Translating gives CASSPSGDRGTGELFF.

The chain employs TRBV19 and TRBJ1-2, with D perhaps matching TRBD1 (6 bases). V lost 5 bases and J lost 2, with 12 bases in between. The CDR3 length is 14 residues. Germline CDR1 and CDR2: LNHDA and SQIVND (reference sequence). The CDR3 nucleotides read TGTGCCAGTAGTGCTCAGGGGTGGAACTATGGCTACACCTTC. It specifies CASSAQGWNYGYTF.

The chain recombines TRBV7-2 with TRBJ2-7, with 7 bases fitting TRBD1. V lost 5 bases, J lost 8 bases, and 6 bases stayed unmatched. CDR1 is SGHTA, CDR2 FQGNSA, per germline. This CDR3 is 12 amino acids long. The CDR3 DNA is TGTGCCAGCAGCGTCCCACAGGGGAAGCAGTACTTC. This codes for CASSVPQGKQYF.

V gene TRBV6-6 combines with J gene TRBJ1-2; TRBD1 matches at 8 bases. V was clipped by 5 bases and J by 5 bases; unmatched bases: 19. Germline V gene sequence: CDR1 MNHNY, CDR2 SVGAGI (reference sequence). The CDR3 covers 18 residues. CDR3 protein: CASSQGLRGRFVRYGYTF. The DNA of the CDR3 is TGTGCCAGCAGTCAGGGCCTCAGGGGGCGCTTTGTACGGTATGGCTACACCTTC.

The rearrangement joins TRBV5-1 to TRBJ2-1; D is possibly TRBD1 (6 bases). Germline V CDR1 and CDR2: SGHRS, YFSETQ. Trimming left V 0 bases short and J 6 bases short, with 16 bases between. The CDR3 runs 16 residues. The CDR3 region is CASSLAGVGIGNEQFF. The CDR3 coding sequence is TGCGCCAGCAGCTTGGCAGGGGTAGGTATAGGCAATGAGCAGTTCTTC.

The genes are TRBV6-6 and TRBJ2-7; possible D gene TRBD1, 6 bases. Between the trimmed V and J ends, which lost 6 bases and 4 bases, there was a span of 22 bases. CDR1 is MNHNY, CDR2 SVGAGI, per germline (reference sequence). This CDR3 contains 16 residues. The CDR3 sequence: CASRDTGHPRGYEQYF. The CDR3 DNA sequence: TGTGCCAGCAGGGATACGGGACATCCGCGCGGGTACGAGCAGTACTTC.

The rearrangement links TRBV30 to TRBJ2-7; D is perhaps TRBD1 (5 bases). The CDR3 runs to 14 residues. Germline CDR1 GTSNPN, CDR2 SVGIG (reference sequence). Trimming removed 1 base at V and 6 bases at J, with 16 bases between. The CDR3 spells CAWSAEPGAAEQYF. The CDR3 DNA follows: TGTGCCTGGAGTGCGGAACCTGGGGCGGCCGAGCAGTACTTC.

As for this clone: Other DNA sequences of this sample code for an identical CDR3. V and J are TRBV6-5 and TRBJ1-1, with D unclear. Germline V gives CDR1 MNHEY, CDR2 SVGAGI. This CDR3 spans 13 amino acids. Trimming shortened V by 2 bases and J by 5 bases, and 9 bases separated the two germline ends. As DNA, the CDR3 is TGTGCCAGCAGTTACCGGGGAAAGACTGAAGCTTTCTTT. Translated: CASSYRGKTEAFF.

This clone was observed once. CDR3 amino acids: CASFRGDYGYTF. The DNA for the CDR3 is TGTGCCAGCTTCAGGGGGGACTATGGCTACACCTTC. The rearrangement uses TRBV6-5 and TRBJ1-2, with 7 bases fitting TRBD1. This CDR3 is 12 amino acids long. The V and J ends lost 8 bases and 3 bases, in that order; junction bases with no gene match: 3. Germline V gene lookup returns CDR1 MNHEY and CDR2 SVGAGI.

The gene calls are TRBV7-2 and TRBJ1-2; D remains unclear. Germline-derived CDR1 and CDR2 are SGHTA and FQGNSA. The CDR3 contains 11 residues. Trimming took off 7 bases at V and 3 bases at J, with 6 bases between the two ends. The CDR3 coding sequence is TGTGCCAGCACGCAGTACTATGGCTACACCTTC. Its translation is CASTQYYGYTF.

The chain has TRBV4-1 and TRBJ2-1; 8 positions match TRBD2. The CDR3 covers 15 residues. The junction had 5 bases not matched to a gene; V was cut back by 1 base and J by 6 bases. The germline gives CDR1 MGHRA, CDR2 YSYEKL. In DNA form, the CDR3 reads TGCGCCAGCAGCCAAGTCCCCGGGACTAGCAATGAGCAGTTCTTC. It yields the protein CASSQVPGTSNEQFF.

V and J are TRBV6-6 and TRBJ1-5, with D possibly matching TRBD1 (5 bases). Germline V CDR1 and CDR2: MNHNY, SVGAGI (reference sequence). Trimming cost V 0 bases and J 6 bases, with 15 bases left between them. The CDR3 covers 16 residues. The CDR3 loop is CASSYSIGVFGQPQHF. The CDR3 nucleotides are TGTGCCAGCAGTTACTCGATAGGGGTTTTCGGTCAGCCCCAGCATTTT.

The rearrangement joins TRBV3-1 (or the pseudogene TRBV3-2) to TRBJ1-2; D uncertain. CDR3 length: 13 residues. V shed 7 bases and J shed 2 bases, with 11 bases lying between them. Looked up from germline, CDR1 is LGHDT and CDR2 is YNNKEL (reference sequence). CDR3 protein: CASNRGGNYGYTF. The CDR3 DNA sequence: TGTGCCAGCAACCGGGGAGGAAACTATGGCTACACCTTC.